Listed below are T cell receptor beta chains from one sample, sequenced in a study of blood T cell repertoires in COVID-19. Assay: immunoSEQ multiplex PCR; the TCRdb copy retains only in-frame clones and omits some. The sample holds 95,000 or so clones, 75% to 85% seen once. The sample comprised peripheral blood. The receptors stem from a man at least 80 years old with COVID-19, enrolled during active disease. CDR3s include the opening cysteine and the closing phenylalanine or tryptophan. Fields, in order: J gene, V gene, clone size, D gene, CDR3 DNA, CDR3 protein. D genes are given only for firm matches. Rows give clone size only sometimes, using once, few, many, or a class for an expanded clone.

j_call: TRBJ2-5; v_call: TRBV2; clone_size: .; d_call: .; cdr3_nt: TGTGCCAGCATAGGCACTAACAGGGCAGAGACCCAGTACTTC; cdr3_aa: CASIGTNRAETQYF
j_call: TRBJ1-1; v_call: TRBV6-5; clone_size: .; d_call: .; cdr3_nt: TGTGCCAGCAGTAACCTCCCGGGAGGGAACACTGAAGCTTTCTTT; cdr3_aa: CASSNLPGGNTEAFF
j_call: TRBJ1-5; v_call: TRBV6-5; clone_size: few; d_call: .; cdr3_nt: TGTGCCAGCAGTTCTGACAGGATTCATAGCAATCAGCCCCAGCATTTT; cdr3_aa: CASSSDRIHSNQPQHF
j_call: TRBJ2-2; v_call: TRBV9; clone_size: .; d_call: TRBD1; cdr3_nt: TGTGCCAGCAGCGTAGGGACAGGGGAGACCGGGGAGCTGTTTTTT; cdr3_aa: CASSVGTGETGELFF
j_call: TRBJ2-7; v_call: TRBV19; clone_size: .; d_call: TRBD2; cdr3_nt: TGTGCCAGTAGCGCCCCAGGCGGGGGGACTCCCTACGAGCAGTACTTC; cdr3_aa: CASSAPGGGTPYEQYF
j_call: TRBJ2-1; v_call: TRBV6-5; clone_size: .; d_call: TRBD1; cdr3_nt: TGTGCCAGCAGTTACTCGGGACAGGGGAACAATGAGCAGTTCTTC; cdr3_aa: CASSYSGQGNNEQFF
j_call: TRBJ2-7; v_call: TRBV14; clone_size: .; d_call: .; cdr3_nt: TGTGCCAGCAGCCAAGTCATCGGACAGCTCGAGCAGTACTTC; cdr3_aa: CASSQVIGQLEQYF
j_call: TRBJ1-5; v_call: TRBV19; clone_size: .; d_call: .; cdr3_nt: TGTGCCAGTAGTTGGGAGAGAAATCAGCCCCAGCATTTT; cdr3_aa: CASSWERNQPQHF
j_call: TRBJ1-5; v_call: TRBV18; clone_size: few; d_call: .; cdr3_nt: TGTGCCAGCTCGACGCTTGGAGGGGCGGATCAGCCCCAGCATTTT; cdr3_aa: CASSTLGGADQPQHF
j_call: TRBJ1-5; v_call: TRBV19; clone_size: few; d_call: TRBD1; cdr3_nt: TGTGCCAGTTGTCCGGACAGGGGTACGCAGCCCCAGCATTTT; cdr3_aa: CASCPDRGTQPQHF
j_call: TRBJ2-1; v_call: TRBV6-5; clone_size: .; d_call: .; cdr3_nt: TGTGCCAGCAGTTACGGGGTCGGGGGCTACAATGAGCAGTTCTTC; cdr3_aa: CASSYGVGGYNEQFF
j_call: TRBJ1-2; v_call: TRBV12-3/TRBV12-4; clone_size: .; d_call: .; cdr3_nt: TGTGCCAGCAGTGCTGCGCTTAACTATGGCTACACCTTC; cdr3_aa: CASSAALNYGYTF